These 17 T cell receptor beta chains originate from one sample sequenced in a study of siplizumab effects on memory and regulatory T cells. The data were produced by immunoSEQ multiplex PCR, yet TCRdb's version contains in-frame clones alone and is incomplete. This table has some 100,000 clones, roughly 96% appearing once. The sample was naive CD4+ T cells sorted from blood. The source of these receptors is a human donor in good health.

The V gene is TRBV5-4, the J gene TRBJ2-2; 7 nucleotides align to TRBD1. Per germline, CDR1 SGHNT and CDR2 YYREEE (reference sequence). Trimming took 1 base from V and 5 from J; bases not matched to a gene: 5. CDR3 size: 15 residues. The DNA of the CDR3 is TGTGCCAGCAGCTTGCGCTCACAGGGGACCGGGGAGCTGTTTTTT. This codes for CASSLRSQGTGELFF.

V usage is TRBV4-3 and J usage is TRBJ2-3, with TRBD2 matching 7 bases. The CDR3 loop spans 14 amino acids. Germline V lookup: CDR1 LGHNA, CDR2 YSLEER. V trimming: 4 bases; J trimming: 3 bases; junction bases outside the gene matches: 4. Written as DNA, the CDR3 is TGCGCCAGCAGCCTGGGGGGGGTGACAGATACGCAGTATTTT. This sequence encodes CASSLGGVTDTQYF.

The chain couples TRBV19 to TRBJ2-7; 7 bases agree with TRBD2. The CDR3 sequence is 15 residues long. Germline-derived CDR1 and CDR2 are LNHDA and SQIVND (reference sequence). V gave up 5 bases and J gave up 0 bases; unmatched junction bases: 7. The CDR3 sequence is CASSPPRTSSYEQYF. Here the CDR3 DNA reads TGTGCCAGTAGTCCGCCTCGGACTAGCTCCTACGAGCAGTACTTC.

The chain couples TRBV29-1 to TRBJ1-1; the match to TRBD1 covers 9 bases. Germline loops: CDR1 SQVTM, CDR2 ANQGSEA. The CDR3 loop spans 12 amino acids. The junction had 3 bases not matched to a gene; V was cut back by 6 bases and J by 4 bases. CDR3 residues: CSVTTGGTEAFF. The CDR3 region has the DNA TGCAGCGTCACGACAGGGGGCACTGAAGCTTTCTTT.

Written as DNA, the CDR3 is TGCGCCAGCAGCTTGTCGGTAGCGGGGAAATCAGATACGCAGTATTTT. This codes for CASSLSVAGKSDTQYF. J is TRBJ2-3 and V is TRBV5-1; the match to TRBD2 covers 8 bases. The CDR3 extends over 16 amino acids. Germline V gene data show CDR1 as SGHRS and CDR2 as YFSETQ. J gave up 4 bases and V 1 base, and 8 bases lay outside the gene matches.

The chain links TRBV28 to TRBJ2-7; the match to TRBD1 covers 8 bases. J gave up 4 bases and V 11 bases, and 7 bases lay outside the gene matches. The germline CDR1 and CDR2 sequences are MDHEN and SYDVKM. The CDR3 is made up of 12 amino acids. The CDR3 sequence is CAWGQDLYEQYF. The CDR3 bases are TGTGCCTGGGGACAGGATCTATACGAGCAGTACTTC.

This clone was seen once. The rearrangement uses TRBV5-1 and TRBJ2-1; D is possibly TRBD1 (6 bases). V was trimmed by 0 bases and J by 3 bases, leaving 7 bases between them. Per the germline V gene, CDR1 is SGHRS and CDR2 is YFSETQ. The CDR3 is 14 amino acids. CDR3 in DNA: TGCGCCAGCAGCTTGGAAGGGGGCTACAATGAGCAGTTCTTC. Its translation: CASSLEGGYNEQFF.

The V call is TRBV19, the J call TRBJ2-6; 8 bases match TRBD1. The CDR3 extends over 19 amino acids. Germline lookup yields CDR1 LNHDA and CDR2 SQIVND (reference sequence). V gave up 5 bases and J gave up 4 bases; unmatched junction bases: 16. In DNA form, the CDR3 reads TGTGCCAGTAGTCAGGACAGGGTTAGGTCTTCGGGAGGGGCCAACGTCCTGACTTTC. It encodes CASSQDRVRSSGGANVLTF.

The chain is built from TRBV5-1 and TRBJ2-3, with D hard to call. Germline V lookup: CDR1 SGHRS, CDR2 YFSETQ. The CDR3 contains 15 residues. V gave up 4 bases and J gave up 0 bases, with 12 bases separating them. The CDR3 DNA is TGCGCCAGCAGCACCGGGCAACGGAGCACAGATACGCAGTATTTT. Its translation: CASSTGQRSTDTQYF.

The chain recombines TRBV19 with TRBJ2-7; TRBD1 aligns across 12 bases. The CDR3 totals 17 residues. With V trimmed by 5 bases and J by 0 bases, 8 bases remained unmatched. Germline V gene sequence: CDR1 LNHDA, CDR2 SQIVND (reference sequence). CDR3 region: CASSYSGTGGDSYEQYF. The CDR3 nucleotides read TGTGCCAGTAGTTACTCGGGGACAGGGGGCGACTCCTACGAGCAGTACTTC.

The gene calls are TRBV30 and TRBJ1-4, with D uncertain. Germline V CDR1 and CDR2: GTSNPN, SVGIG (reference sequence). V was trimmed by 5 bases and J by 4 bases, leaving 11 bases between them. The CDR3 covers 13 residues. CDR3 bases: TGTGCCTGGTTGGGCGGCAATAATGAAAAACTGTTTTTT. It encodes CAWLGGNNEKLFF.

The CDR3: CASSGERVAKNIQYF. CDR3 bases: TGTGCCAGCAGTGGGGAACGCGTAGCCAAAAACATTCAGTACTTC. The chain joins TRBV27 to TRBJ2-4; D remains unclear. Trimming removed 5 bases from V and 0 bases from J, with 11 bases in between. Looked up from germline, CDR1 is MNHEY and CDR2 is SMNVEV (reference sequence). The CDR3 consists of 15 residues.

This chain joins TRBV19 and TRBJ1-5; perhaps TRBD1 as D (5 bases). Trimming left V 4 bases short and J 3 bases short, with 16 bases between. The CDR3 consists of 16 residues. Germline V lookup: CDR1 LNHDA, CDR2 SQIVND (reference sequence). CDR3 coding DNA: TGTGCCAGTAGTAAAGGAGAGGGGTTTGACAATCAGCCCCAGCATTTT. Its translation is CASSKGEGFDNQPQHF.

The V and J genes are TRBV7-9 and TRBJ2-7, with D possibly being TRBD1 (5 bases). In germline, CDR1 is SEHNR, CDR2 FQNEAQ (reference sequence). The CDR3 is 14 amino acids. Trimming took 5 bases from V and 0 from J, leaving 11 bases between them. As DNA, the CDR3 is TGTGCCAGCAGCCCCGGACAATTCTCCTACGAGCAGTACTTC. Translated: CASSPGQFSYEQYF.

The chain joins TRBV2 to TRBJ1-5, with 10 bases aligning to TRBD1. The CDR3 contains 17 residues. Trimming removed 5 bases from V and 3 bases from J; junction bases left unmatched: 10. Germline loops: CDR1 SNHLY, CDR2 FYNNEI. CDR3 amino acids: CASSPQGQGSYNQPQHF. The CDR3 nucleotides are TGTGCCAGCAGTCCTCAGGGACAGGGGTCGTACAATCAGCCCCAGCATTTT.

This clone has only one observation. The CDR3 coding sequence is TGCGCCAGCAGCTTGGACTATAGAAAATACTACGAGCAGTACTTC. Its translation is CASSLDYRKYYEQYF. The chain carries TRBV5-1 and TRBJ2-7, with D uncertain. Trimming took 0 bases from V and 3 from J, leaving 13 bases between them. Germline V gene sequence: CDR1 SGHRS, CDR2 YFSETQ. The CDR3 has 15 residues.

This clone is a singleton in its sample. The J gene is TRBJ1-5, the V gene TRBV4-2; no reliable D call. CDR3 length: 15 amino acids. Germline CDR1 is LGHNA and CDR2 is YNFKEQ. V shed 0 bases and J shed 4 bases, with 10 bases lying between them. The DNA of the CDR3 is TGTGCCAGCAGCCAAGAACAGTTTAATAATCAGCCCCAGCATTTT. Its translation is CASSQEQFNNQPQHF.